The next 4 T cell receptor beta chains were all read from a single sample in a study of OX40 agonist ivuxolimab in advanced cancers. Data came from immunoSEQ multiplex PCR; TCRdb stores just in-frame clones and leaves some out. The repertoire holds some 17,000 clones, with 92% as singletons. The material sequenced was CD4+ or CD8+ T cells sorted from blood, taken in a trial of the OX40 agonist ivuxolimab. These receptors all come from an adult with an advanced solid tumor such as melanoma, head and neck, liver or kidney cancer.

The CDR3 region has the DNA TGCGCCAGCAGCCAAGAGCCGGGGACTCCCCATTCCACAGATACGCAGTATTTT. This encodes CASSQEPGTPHSTDTQYF. The chain recombines TRBV4-3 with TRBJ2-3; D is possibly TRBD2 (6 bases). Germline V lookup: CDR1 LGHNA, CDR2 YSLEER. The CDR3 runs 18 residues. V lost 0 bases to trimming and J lost 2 bases, with 18 bases between them.

V usage is TRBV28 and J usage is TRBJ1-2; D not certain. V dropped 4 bases and J dropped 4 bases, with 13 bases sitting between them. Looked up from germline, CDR1 is MDHEN and CDR2 is SYDVKM. The CDR3 length is 14 residues. This CDR3 is CASSSLQPPYGYTF. CDR3 DNA sequence: TGTGCCAGCAGTTCTCTCCAGCCTCCCTATGGCTACACCTTC.

The table lists this clone with a few counts. The CDR3 spells CATSPGLASQETQYF. Here the CDR3 DNA reads TGTGCCACCTCCCCGGGACTAGCGTCTCAAGAGACCCAGTACTTC. The chain is built from TRBV19 and TRBJ2-5; 10 bases fit TRBD2. Germline CDR1 LNHDA, CDR2 SQIVND (reference sequence). The trim removed 10 bases at V and 2 bases at J, leaving 10 bases unmatched. The CDR3 loop spans 15 amino acids.

The sample holds one count of this clone. The rearrangement links TRBV10-3 to TRBJ1-5; TRBD1 agrees at 7 bases. The V and J ends lost 6 bases and 1 base, in that order; junction bases with no gene match: 3. This CDR3 contains 14 residues. Germline values: CDR1 ENHRY, CDR2 SYGVKD. The CDR3 spells CAISQQGSNQPQHF. The CDR3 coding sequence is TGTGCCATCAGCCAACAGGGGAGCAATCAGCCCCAGCATTTT.